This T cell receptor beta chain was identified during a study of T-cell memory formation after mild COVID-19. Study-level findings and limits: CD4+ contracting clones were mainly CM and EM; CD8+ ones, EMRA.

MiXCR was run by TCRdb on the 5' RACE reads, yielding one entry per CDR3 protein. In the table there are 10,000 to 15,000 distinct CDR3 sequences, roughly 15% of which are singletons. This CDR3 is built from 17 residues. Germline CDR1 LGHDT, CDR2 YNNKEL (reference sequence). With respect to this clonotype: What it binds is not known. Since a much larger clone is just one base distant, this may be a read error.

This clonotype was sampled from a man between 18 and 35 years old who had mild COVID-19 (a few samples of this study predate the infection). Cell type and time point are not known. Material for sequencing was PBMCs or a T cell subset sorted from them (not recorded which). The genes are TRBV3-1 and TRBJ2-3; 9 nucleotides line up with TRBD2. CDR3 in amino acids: CASSHSRGGALTDTHYF. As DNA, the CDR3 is TGTGCCAGCAGCCACTCCCGCGGGGGGGCTCTCACAGATACGCATTATTTT.